This T cell receptor beta chain was documented in a study of shared clonotypes between healthy human individuals. Looking at the study overall: CD4 naive cells filled three plates per donor, CD4 memory three, CD8 naive two and CD8 memory one. Study findings and constraints: Incompleteness in sorted-subset sequencing, despite large depth, was shown by rarefaction.

Genomic DNA belonging to each subset was distributed in equal measure over several immunoSEQ plates. Assay used: immunoSEQ multiplex PCR; TCRdb lists only in-frame clones, some missing. Found here are about 2.4 million clones, roughly 93% of them singletons; the top ten hold about 0.34%. The CDR3 runs 15 residues. The trim removed 4 bases at V and 4 bases at J, leaving 7 bases unmatched. Germline assignment: CDR1 SGHRS and CDR2 YFSETQ. This clone was seen only once. Its specificity is unknown. Splitting of CD4+ cells produced CD45RA+ naive and CD45RA-negative memory subsets. The receptor's source is a man aged 18 to 35 in good health. Some clones in this sample may be carry-over from other donors' samples. Input material: naive CD4+ T cells from PBMCs. Subset noted: CD45RA+ positively selected. The chain is built from TRBV5-1 and TRBJ1-4; the match to TRBD1 covers 7 bases. The CDR3 DNA follows: TGCGCCAGCAGCCGGAGGACAGGTCGTAATGAAAAACTGTTTTTT. Translation: CASSRRTGRNEKLFF.